These T cell receptor beta chains were read from a single sample in a study of fetal regulatory T cell absence and autoimmunity. Using immunoSEQ multiplex PCR, the repertoire was profiled, and TCRdb retains in-frame clones only, with some absent. Of 95,000 or so clones listed, about two thirds are singletons. Sequencing was carried out using pancreas tissue. These receptors were obtained from a male donor with IPEX syndrome. The CDR3 runs from the conserved cysteine through the conserved F or W. A D gene is named only where the DNA matches it firmly. The size field is filled for only some rows; it gives once, few, many or a size class.

v_call	d_call	cdr3_length	j_call	clone_size	cdr3_aa	cdr3_nt
TRBV7-8	-	14	TRBJ2-7	-	CASSLGLNTYEQYF	TGTGCCAGCAGCCTCGGCCTAAATACGTACGAGCAGTACTTC
TRBV6-6	-	14	TRBJ1-1	-	CASRSGFMNTEAFF	TGTGCCAGCAGGTCAGGGTTCATGAACACTGAAGCTTTCTTT
TRBV11-2	TRBD1	16	TRBJ1-6	-	CASSWTGVSYNSPLHF	TGTGCCAGCAGCTGGACAGGGGTCTCCTATAATTCACCCCTCCACTTT
TRBV5-1	-	13	TRBJ1-2	-	CASSLDANYGYTF	TGCGCCAGCAGCTTGGACGCCAACTATGGCTACACCTTC
TRBV12-5	TRBD2	15	TRBJ2-3	-	CASGLVAGGPNTQYF	TGTGCTAGTGGTTTGGTAGCGGGGGGGCCGAATACGCAGTATTTT
TRBV19	TRBD1	14	TRBJ1-1	few	CASSIQDRGAEAFF	TGTGCCAGTAGTATCCAGGACAGGGGGGCTGAAGCTTTCTTT
TRBV12-2	-	18	TRBJ2-5	once	CASRLGKVAGGPSETQYF	TGTGCAAGTCGCTTAGGGAAGGTAGCGGGAGGGCCCTCGGAGACCCAGTACTTC
TRBV27	TRBD1	15	TRBJ2-7	-	CASSLTGQGPYEQYF	TGTGCCAGCAGTTTGACGGGACAGGGCCCTTACGAGCAGTACTTC
TRBV5-4	-	14	TRBJ2-1	-	CASSLGLAYNEQFF	TGTGCCAGCAGCTTGGGACTGGCCTACAATGAGCAGTTCTTC
TRBV11-2	-	12	TRBJ1-6	once	CASSLYNSPLHF	TGTGCCAGCAGCCTCTATAATTCACCCCTCCACTTT
TRBV18	TRBD2	15	TRBJ2-3	-	CASSQRGSGGPRGYF	TGTGCCAGCTCACAACGTGGTAGCGGGGGCCCGCGGGGGTATTTT
TRBV7-8	-	14	TRBJ2-7	-	CASSLEGARSEQYF	TGTGCCAGCAGCCTGGAGGGGGCAAGGAGCGAGCAGTACTTC
TRBV10-3	-	11	TRBJ1-1	few	CAIRGGTEAFF	TGTGCCATCAGGGGGGGGACTGAAGCTTTCTTT
TRBV2	TRBD2	16	TRBJ2-2	-	CASSGYSGGSPVELFF	TGTGCCAGCTCGGGTTATAGCGGGGGCTCCCCGGTGGAGCTGTTTTTT
TRBV6-5	TRBD1	13	TRBJ1-1	-	CASSSTGATEAFF	TGTGCCAGCAGTTCCACAGGGGCCACTGAAGCTTTCTTT
TRBV27	-	16	TRBJ2-6	-	CASSHIGTTGANVLTF	TGTGCCAGCAGTCACATAGGGACCACCGGGGCCAACGTCCTGACTTTC
TRBV2	-	14	TRBJ2-1	-	CASSDDGMNNEQFF	TGTGCCAGCAGTGATGACGGGATGAACAATGAGCAGTTCTTC
TRBV4-2	TRBD2	18	TRBJ2-2	-	CASSHYGTSGKNTGELFF	TGTGCCAGCAGCCATTACGGGACTAGCGGGAAGAACACCGGGGAGCTGTTTTTT
TRBV7-9	TRBD2	14	TRBJ2-1	-	CASSSGLAGKGQFF	TGTGCCAGCAGCTCCGGACTAGCGGGGAAGGGGCAGTTCTTC
TRBV7-2	TRBD1	13	TRBJ2-1	-	CASSLADRGEQFF	TGTGCCAGCAGCTTAGCGGACAGGGGCGAGCAGTTCTTC
TRBV30	TRBD1	12	TRBJ2-1	-	CAWTGGYNEQFF	TGTGCCTGGACAGGGGGCTACAATGAGCAGTTCTTC
TRBV27	-	14	TRBJ1-2	few	CASSLRERGYGYTF	TGTGCCAGCAGTTTGCGGGAGAGGGGATATGGCTACACCTTC